The 26 T cell receptor beta chains below all came from one sample that was sequenced in a study of T cell responses to AZD1222 COVID-19 vaccine. The data were produced by immunoSEQ multiplex PCR, yet TCRdb's version contains in-frame clones alone and is incomplete. The sample consists of some 170,000 clones, roughly 89% of them appearing once. The starting material was peripheral blood, obtained on day 0 of AZD1222 vaccination. Source of these receptors: an adult in good health.

The V call is TRBV7-2, the J call TRBJ2-3; D gene ambiguous. V lost 1 base to trimming and J lost 1 base, with 9 bases between them. The length of the CDR3 is 15 residues. In germline, CDR1 is SGHTA, CDR2 FQGNSA. This CDR3 reads CASSLVAGGTDTQYF. The DNA of the CDR3 is TGTGCCAGCAGCTTAGTGGCAGGTGGCACAGATACGCAGTATTTT.

This chain joins TRBV7-2 and TRBJ1-2; D might be TRBD1 (5 bases). The CDR3 loop spans 14 amino acids. V was clipped by 7 bases and J by 6 bases, with 18 bases between them. CDR1 and CDR2 (germline): SGHTA, FQGNSA. CDR3 in amino acids: CASTSLRGEHGYTF. The CDR3 DNA reads as TGTGCCAGCACCTCCCTCCGAGGGGAACATGGCTACACCTTC. The variable domain in full, with the rest retrieved from reference TRBV7-2 and TRBJ1-2, is GAGVSQSPSNKVTEKGKDVELRCDPISGHTALYWYRQSLGQGLEFLIYFQGNSAPDKSGLPSDRFSAERTGGSVSTLTIQRTQQEDSAVYLCASTSLRGEHGYTFGSGTRLTVV.

This clone came up a few times. J is TRBJ2-3 and V is TRBV24-1; D gene ambiguous. The CDR3 contains 15 residues. Germline-derived CDR1 and CDR2 are KGHDR and SFDVKD. Trimming shortened V by 4 bases and J by 5 bases, and 15 bases separated the two germline ends. CDR3 coding DNA: TGTGCCACCAGTGACCCTAGGGCCGCCGTAGATACGCAGTATTTT. This sequence encodes CATSDPRAAVDTQYF.

The J gene is TRBJ2-1, the V gene TRBV7-2, with 8 bases identical to TRBD2. Germline values: CDR1 SGHTA, CDR2 FQGNSA. Trimming cost V 6 bases and J 4 bases; bases outside gene matches: 8. This CDR3 contains 15 residues. CDR3 nucleotide sequence: TGTGCCAGCAGGCCGGGAGGGCCTCGGTACAATGAGCAGTTCTTC. As protein: CASRPGGPRYNEQFF.

V and J are TRBV7-3 and TRBJ2-5, with 7 bases aligning to TRBD2. The CDR3 is 15 amino acids. CDR1 is SGHTA and CDR2 is FQGTGA in the germline V gene. V lost 3 bases, J lost 5 bases, and 9 bases stayed unmatched. CDR3 nucleotides: TGTGCCAGCAGCTTGGGCGGGAGCTTCGCGGAGACCCAGTACTTC. It encodes CASSLGGSFAETQYF.

This clone was counted once. This rearrangement joins TRBV6-6 to TRBJ1-5; D possibly corresponds to TRBD1 (5 bases). Germline V lookup: CDR1 MNHNY, CDR2 SVGAGI (reference sequence). The CDR3 length is 16 residues. Trimming left V 2 bases short and J 2 bases short, with 13 bases between. The chain's CDR3 is CASSYPLGGGNQPQHF. The CDR3 bases are TGTGCCAGCAGTTACCCGCTCGGGGGAGGCAATCAGCCCCAGCATTTT.

This clone appeared a few times. The chain carries TRBV20-1 and TRBJ1-5; possibly TRBD1 for D (5 bases). CDR3 length equals 12 residues. Trimming left V 3 bases short and J 5 bases short, with 8 bases between. Germline V gene sequence: CDR1 DFQATT, CDR2 SNEGSKA (reference sequence). CDR3 DNA sequence: TGCAGTGCTAGTCAGGGCGATCAGCCCCAGCATTTT. Its protein is CSASQGDQPQHF.

The V gene is TRBV7-9, the J gene TRBJ2-2, with TRBD1 as a possible D gene (6 bases). Trimming removed 1 base at V and 4 bases at J, with 13 bases between. Germline assignment: CDR1 SEHNR and CDR2 FQNEAQ (reference sequence). This CDR3 is built from 16 residues. CDR3 bases: TGTGCCAGCAGCTTAGTAGGGGGATTGAGCACCGGGGAGCTGTTTTTT. It specifies CASSLVGGLSTGELFF.

V usage is TRBV7-3 and J usage is TRBJ2-2, with TRBD1 matching 9 bases. Germline-derived CDR1 and CDR2 are SGHTA and FQGTGA. The ends lost 5 bases at V and 2 bases at J; junction bases unmatched: 6. CDR3 length: 16 residues. The CDR3, as DNA: TGTGCCAGCAGCCCGCAGACAGGGGGAAACACCGGGGAGCTGTTTTTT. It yields the protein CASSPQTGGNTGELFF. Complete variable domain (other parts from reference TRBV7-3 and TRBJ2-2): GAGVSQTPSNKVTEKGKYVELRCDPISGHTALYWYRQSLGQGPEFLIYFQGTGAADDSGLPNDRFFAVRPEGSVSTLKIQRTERGDSAVYLCASSPQTGGNTGELFFGEGSRLTVL.

V gene TRBV2 combines with J gene TRBJ1-5; tentatively, D is TRBD1 (5 bases). Trimming stripped 6 bases from V and 7 bases from J, with 13 bases between. Germline V gene lookup returns CDR1 SNHLY and CDR2 FYNNEI. The CDR3 contains 13 residues. Written as DNA, the CDR3 is TGTGCCAGCAGCCTGGGGGGGATGCAGCCCCAGCATTTT. Its translation is CASSLGGMQPQHF.

V usage is TRBV19 and J usage is TRBJ1-6, with D perhaps TRBD1 (5 bases). The CDR3 contains 12 residues. The V and J ends lost 10 bases and 6 bases respectively, with 10 bases between them. Germline V gene data show CDR1 as LNHDA and CDR2 as SQIVND (reference sequence). The CDR3 nucleotides read TGTGCCACCCGGGACGGTAATTCACCCCTCCACTTT. Its translation: CATRDGNSPLHF. Combining the CDR3 with reference TRBV19 and TRBJ1-6 gives the whole variable domain DGGITQSPKYLFRKEGQNVTLSCEQNLNHDAMYWYRQDPGQGLRLIYYSQIVNDFQKGDIAEGYSVSREKKESFPLTVTSAQKNPTAFYLCATRDGNSPLHFGNGTRLTVT.

V usage is TRBV7-2 and J usage is TRBJ2-2; D is undetermined. V was cut by 5 bases and J by 7 bases, with 14 bases left in between. In germline, CDR1 is SGHTA, CDR2 FQGNSA. This CDR3 comprises 14 residues. Here the CDR3 reads CASSQGRSGGELFF. The CDR3 DNA sequence: TGTGCCAGCAGCCAAGGAAGGTCTGGCGGGGAGCTGTTTTTT.

This chain uses TRBV24-1 with TRBJ1-1; D unclear. This CDR3 is 11 amino acids long. V gave up 8 bases and J gave up 8 bases, with 11 bases separating them. Germline V gene sequence: CDR1 KGHDR, CDR2 SFDVKD. The CDR3 protein is CATTPGIEAFF. CDR3 coding DNA: TGTGCCACCACCCCGGGTATCGAAGCTTTCTTT.

The chain recombines TRBV7-8 with TRBJ1-1; a possible D gene is TRBD1 (6 bases). The germline V and J ends were trimmed by 1 base and 6 bases, with 9 bases remaining between them. The V gene's germline CDR1 is SGHVS and CDR2 FQNEAQ. This CDR3 has 13 amino acids. CDR3 residues: CASSLENRAEAFF. The DNA for the CDR3 is TGTGCCAGCAGCTTAGAAAACAGGGCTGAAGCTTTCTTT.

The J gene is TRBJ1-3, the V gene TRBV12-3 or TRBV12-4, with D unresolved. The CDR3 runs 13 residues. Trimming left V 6 bases short and J 4 bases short, with 10 bases between. The CDR3 is CASSLLPGNTIYF. The CDR3 DNA is TGTGCCAGCAGCCTATTACCCGGAAACACCATATATTTT.

This clone came up a few times. Additional DNA sequences in this sample encode the identical CDR3. V is TRBV28 and J is TRBJ2-3, with unresolved D. Trimming shortened V by 3 bases and J by 1 base, and 8 bases separated the two germline ends. This CDR3 region has 14 residues. CDR1 and CDR2 from the germline V gene are MDHEN and SYDVKM. The CDR3 reads CASSFLSGTDTQYF. The CDR3 coding sequence is TGTGCCAGCAGTTTTCTGAGCGGCACAGATACGCAGTATTTT. The full variable domain, with the rest looked up from reference TRBV28 and TRBJ2-3, is DVKVTQSSRYLVKRTGEKVFLECVQDMDHENMFWYRQDPGLGLRLIYFSYDVKMKEKGDIPEGYSVSREKKERFSLILESASTNQTSMYLCASSFLSGTDTQYFGPGTRLTVL.

This clone was counted a few times. In DNA form, the CDR3 reads TGTGCCAGCAGTTGGGGAGAAAACTATGGCTACACCTTC. Its translation is CASSWGENYGYTF. This chain joins TRBV6-2 or TRBV6-3 and TRBJ1-2; D is unclear. Deletions cut 4 bases from V and 2 bases from J, with 8 bases between. The CDR3 has 13 amino acids. Per germline, CDR1 MNHEY and CDR2 SVGEGT.

The chain recombines TRBV6-5 with TRBJ1-1; D is possibly TRBD1 (5 bases). The V end was cut by 7 bases, the J end by 1 base, with 13 bases between. CDR1 is MNHEY, CDR2 SVGAGI, per germline. The CDR3 consists of 14 residues. The CDR3 DNA reads as TGTGCCAGCATCCCTACAGGCAGGAACACTGAAGCTTTCTTT. It yields the protein CASIPTGRNTEAFF.

V gene TRBV5-1 combines with J gene TRBJ2-7; D might be TRBD1 (6 bases). CDR1 SGHRS and CDR2 YFSETQ come from the germline V gene. Trimming shortened V by 0 bases and J by 5 bases, and 18 bases separated the two germline ends. The CDR3 length is 16 residues. The CDR3 spells CASSLAVGRGYDEQYF. In nucleotides, the CDR3 is TGCGCCAGCAGCTTGGCCGTCGGCAGGGGTTATGACGAGCAGTACTTC.

The V gene is TRBV19, the J gene TRBJ1-2; D perhaps matches TRBD1 (5 bases). The germline V gene encodes CDR1 LNHDA and CDR2 SQIVND (reference sequence). Trimming removed 2 bases at V and 4 bases at J, with 23 bases between. CDR3 length: 18 amino acids. CDR3: CASSIKVASGPGGYGYTF. CDR3 coding DNA: TGTGCCAGTAGTATAAAGGTTGCGTCCGGCCCCGGGGGCTATGGCTACACCTTC.

The V call is TRBV19, the J call TRBJ1-2, with D tentatively TRBD1 (5 bases). The CDR3 is 13 amino acids. Germline V gives CDR1 LNHDA, CDR2 SQIVND (reference sequence). V shed 5 bases and J shed 7 bases, with 14 bases lying between them. The CDR3 sequence is CASSPGTAFGYTF. DNA of the CDR3: TGTGCCAGTAGTCCCGGGACGGCGTTTGGCTACACCTTC.

In its sample, this clone was seen once. The J gene is TRBJ1-2, the V gene TRBV27, with a weak D call TRBD1 (6 bases). Germline assignment: CDR1 MNHEY and CDR2 SMNVEV (reference sequence). Trimming shortened V by 6 bases and J by 3 bases, and 8 bases separated the two germline ends. The length of the CDR3 is 12 residues. The CDR3 protein is CASRTGDYGYTF. CDR3 in DNA: TGTGCCAGCAGGACAGGCGACTATGGCTACACCTTC.

This chain joins TRBV30 and TRBJ2-1; tentative D call: TRBD1 (5 bases). This CDR3 is built from 14 residues. Trimming removed 0 bases from V and 6 bases from J, with 12 bases in between. Germline-derived CDR1 and CDR2 are GTSNPN and SVGIG (reference sequence). The CDR3 nucleotides read TGTGCCTGGAGTGTGGCAGGGCAACGCAATGAGCAGTTCTTC. It codes for CAWSVAGQRNEQFF.

The chain uses TRBV5-6 and TRBJ1-3; no definite D call. Germline CDR1 and CDR2: SGHDT and YYEEEE. The CDR3 consists of 15 residues. V lost 6 bases to trimming and J lost 0 bases, with 13 bases between them. CDR3 residues: CASTPTSSSGNTIYF. CDR3 nucleotides: TGTGCCAGCACCCCGACATCCTCCTCTGGAAACACCATATATTTT.

The CDR3 sequence is CASSPGLVLYNEQFF. The CDR3 nucleotides read TGTGCCAGCAGCCCGGGACTAGTTTTATACAATGAGCAGTTCTTC. The chain links TRBV27 to TRBJ2-1, with 8 bases aligning to TRBD2. This CDR3 region has 15 residues. V lost 6 bases, J lost 4 bases, and 8 bases stayed unmatched. CDR1 is MNHEY and CDR2 is SMNVEV in the germline V gene (reference sequence).

The chain combines TRBV6-1 with TRBJ1-2, with 9 bases identical to TRBD1. The germline V gene has CDR1 MNHNS and CDR2 SASEGT. V lost 4 bases, J lost 4 bases, and 16 bases stayed unmatched. CDR3 length: 18 residues. This CDR3 is CASSVETGGSIWLYGYTF. CDR3 in DNA: TGTGCCAGCAGTGTTGAGACAGGGGGTAGTATATGGCTCTATGGCTACACCTTC.